This entry features one TCR beta chain sequence. This record belongs to a study of shared clonotypes between healthy human individuals. Cells designated naive CD8 were CD45RO-negative and were positively selected for CCR7, with terminally differentiated effector memory CD45RA+ cells excluded. Clones were read by immunoSEQ multiplex PCR, and TCRdb kept only the in-frame ones, dropping some. The sample records more than 2 million clones, approximately 94% being singletons. V gave up 0 bases and J gave up 6 bases; unmatched junction bases: 9. This CDR3 has 16 residues. Per the germline V gene, CDR1 is SGHTA and CDR2 is FQGNSA.

Sample: naive CD8+ T cells sorted from blood. The sequence was obtained from a man aged 18 to 35 in good health. The J gene is TRBJ1-2, the V gene TRBV7-2; 8 nucleotides match TRBD1. The CDR3 region has the DNA TGTGCCAGCAGCTTAGCGGGCGGCAGGGGGCTCGATGGCTACACCTTC. Its protein product is CASSLAGGRGLDGYTF.